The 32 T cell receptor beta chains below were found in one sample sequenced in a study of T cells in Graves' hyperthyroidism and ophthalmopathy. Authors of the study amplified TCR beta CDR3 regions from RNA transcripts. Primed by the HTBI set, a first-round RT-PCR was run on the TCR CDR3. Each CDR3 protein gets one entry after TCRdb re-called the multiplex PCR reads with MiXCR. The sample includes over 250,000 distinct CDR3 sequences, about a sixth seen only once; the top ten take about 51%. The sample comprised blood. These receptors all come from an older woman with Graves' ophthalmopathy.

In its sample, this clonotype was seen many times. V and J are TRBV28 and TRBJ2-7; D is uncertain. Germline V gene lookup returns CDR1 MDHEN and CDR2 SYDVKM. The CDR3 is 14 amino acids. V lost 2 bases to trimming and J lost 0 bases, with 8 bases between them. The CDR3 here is CASSLVDGSYEQYF. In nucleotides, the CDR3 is TGTGCCAGCAGTTTAGTCGACGGCTCCTACGAGCAGTACTTC.

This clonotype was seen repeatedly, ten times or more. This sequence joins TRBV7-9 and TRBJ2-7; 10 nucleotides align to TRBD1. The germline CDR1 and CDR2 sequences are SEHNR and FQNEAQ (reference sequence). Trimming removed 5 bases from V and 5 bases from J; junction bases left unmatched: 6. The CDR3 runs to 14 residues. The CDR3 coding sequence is TGTGCCAGCAGCCTTCGACAGGGGGCCAACGAGCAGTACTTC. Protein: CASSLRQGANEQYF.

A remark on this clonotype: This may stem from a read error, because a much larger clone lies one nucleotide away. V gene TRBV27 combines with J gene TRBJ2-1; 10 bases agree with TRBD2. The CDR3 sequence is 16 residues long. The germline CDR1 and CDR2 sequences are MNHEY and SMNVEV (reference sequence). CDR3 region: CANSPRLAGPIHEQFF. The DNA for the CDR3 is TGTGCCAACAGTCCTCGACTAGCGGGCCCTATCCATGAGCAGTTCTTC.

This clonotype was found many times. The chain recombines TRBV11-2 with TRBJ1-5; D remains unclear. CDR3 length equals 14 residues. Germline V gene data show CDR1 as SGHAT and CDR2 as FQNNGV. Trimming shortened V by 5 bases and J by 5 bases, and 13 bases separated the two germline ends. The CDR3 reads CASSLLGGHQPQHF. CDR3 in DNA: TGTGCCAGCAGCCTGCTTGGAGGCCATCAGCCCCAGCATTTT.

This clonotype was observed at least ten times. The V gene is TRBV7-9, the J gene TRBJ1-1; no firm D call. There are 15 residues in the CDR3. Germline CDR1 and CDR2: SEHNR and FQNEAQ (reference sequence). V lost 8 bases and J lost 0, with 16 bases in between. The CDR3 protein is CASVPLGRMNTEAFF. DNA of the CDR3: TGTGCCAGCGTCCCTCTTGGCAGAATGAACACTGAAGCTTTCTTT.

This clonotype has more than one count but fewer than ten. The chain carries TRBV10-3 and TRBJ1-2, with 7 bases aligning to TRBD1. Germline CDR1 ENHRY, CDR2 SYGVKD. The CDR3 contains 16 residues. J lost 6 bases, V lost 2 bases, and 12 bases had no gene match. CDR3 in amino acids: CAISEATYRGEDGYTF. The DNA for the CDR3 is TGTGCCATCAGTGAGGCGACATACAGGGGCGAGGATGGCTACACCTTC.

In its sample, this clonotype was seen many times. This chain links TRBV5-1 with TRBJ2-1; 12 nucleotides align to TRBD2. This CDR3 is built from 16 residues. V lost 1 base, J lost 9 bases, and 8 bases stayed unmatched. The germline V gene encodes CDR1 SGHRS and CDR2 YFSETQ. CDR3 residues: CASSLWTSGMMIEQFF. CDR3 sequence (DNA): TGCGCCAGCAGCTTGTGGACTAGCGGGATGATGATTGAGCAGTTCTTC.

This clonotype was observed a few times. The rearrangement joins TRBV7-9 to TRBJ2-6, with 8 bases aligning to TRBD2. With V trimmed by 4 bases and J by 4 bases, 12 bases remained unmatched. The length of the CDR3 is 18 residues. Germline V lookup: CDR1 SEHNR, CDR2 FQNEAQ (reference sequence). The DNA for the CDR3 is TGTGCCAGCAGCTCCCTCCGGGGGGGCTTGCTCGGGGCCAACGTCCTGACTTTC. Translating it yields CASSSLRGGLLGANVLTF.

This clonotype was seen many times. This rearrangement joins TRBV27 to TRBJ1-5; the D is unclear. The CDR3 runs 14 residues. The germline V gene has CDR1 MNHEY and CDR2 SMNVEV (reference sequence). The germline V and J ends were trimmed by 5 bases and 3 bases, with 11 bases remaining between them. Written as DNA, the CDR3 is TGTGCCAGCAGTCGTGAGACAAACAATCAGCCCCAGCATTTT. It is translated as CASSRETNNQPQHF.

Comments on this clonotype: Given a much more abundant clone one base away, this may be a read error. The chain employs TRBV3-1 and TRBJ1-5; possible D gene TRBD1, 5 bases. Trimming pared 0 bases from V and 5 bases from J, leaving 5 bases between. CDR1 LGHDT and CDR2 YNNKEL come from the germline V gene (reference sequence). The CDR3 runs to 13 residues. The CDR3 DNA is TGTGCCAGCAGCCAAGAAGGGGATCAGCCCCAGCATTTT. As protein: CASSQEGDQPQHF. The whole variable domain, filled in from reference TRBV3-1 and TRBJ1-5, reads DTAVSQTPKYLVTQMGNDKSIKCEQNLGHDTMYWYKQDSKKFLKIMFSYNNKELIINETVPNRFSPKSPDKAHLNLHINSLELGDSAVYFCASSQEGDQPQHFGDGTRLSIL.

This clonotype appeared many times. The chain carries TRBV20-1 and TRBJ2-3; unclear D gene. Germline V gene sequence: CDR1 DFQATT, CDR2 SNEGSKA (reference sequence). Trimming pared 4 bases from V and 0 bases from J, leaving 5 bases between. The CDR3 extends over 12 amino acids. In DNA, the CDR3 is TGCAGTGCTACCACTAGCACAGATACGCAGTATTTT. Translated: CSATTSTDTQYF.

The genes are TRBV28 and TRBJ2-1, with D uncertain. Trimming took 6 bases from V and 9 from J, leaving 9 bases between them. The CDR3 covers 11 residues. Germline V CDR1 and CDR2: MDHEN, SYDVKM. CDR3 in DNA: TGTGCCAGCAGCCTTAGCCTTGAGCAGTTCTTC. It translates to CASSLSLEQFF.

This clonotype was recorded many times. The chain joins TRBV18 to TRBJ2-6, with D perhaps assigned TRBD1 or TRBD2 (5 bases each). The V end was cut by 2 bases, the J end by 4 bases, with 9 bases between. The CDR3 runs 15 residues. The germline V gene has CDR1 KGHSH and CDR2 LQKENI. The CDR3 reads CASSPMGEGANVLTF. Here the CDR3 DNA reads TGTGCCAGCTCACCAATGGGGGAAGGGGCCAACGTCCTGACTTTC.

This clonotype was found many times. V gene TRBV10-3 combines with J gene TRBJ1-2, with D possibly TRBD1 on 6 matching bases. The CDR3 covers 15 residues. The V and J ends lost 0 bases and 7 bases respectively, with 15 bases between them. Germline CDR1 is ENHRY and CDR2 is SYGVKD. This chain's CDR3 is CAISESRSGVGGYTF. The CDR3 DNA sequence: TGTGCCATCAGTGAGTCGAGATCAGGGGTCGGTGGCTACACCTTC.

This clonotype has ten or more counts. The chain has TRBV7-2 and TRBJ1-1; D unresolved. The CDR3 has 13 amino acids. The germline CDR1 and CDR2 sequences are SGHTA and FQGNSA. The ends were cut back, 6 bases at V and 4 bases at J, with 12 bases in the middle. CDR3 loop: CASRPSRTTEAFF. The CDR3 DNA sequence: TGTGCCAGCAGACCATCACGGACCACTGAAGCTTTCTTT.

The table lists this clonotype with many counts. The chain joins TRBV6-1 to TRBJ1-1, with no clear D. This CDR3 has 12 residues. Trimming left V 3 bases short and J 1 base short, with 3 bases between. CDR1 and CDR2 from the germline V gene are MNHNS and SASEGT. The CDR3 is CASSEGNTEAFF. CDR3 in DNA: TGTGCCAGCAGTGAGGGGAACACTGAAGCTTTCTTT.

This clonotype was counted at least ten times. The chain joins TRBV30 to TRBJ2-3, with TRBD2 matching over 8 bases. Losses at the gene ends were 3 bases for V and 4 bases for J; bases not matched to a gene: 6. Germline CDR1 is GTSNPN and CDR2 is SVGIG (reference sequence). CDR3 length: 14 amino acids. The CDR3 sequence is CAWRGLAPADTQYF. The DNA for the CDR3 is TGTGCCTGGAGAGGACTAGCCCCGGCAGATACGCAGTATTTT.

CDR3 loop: CASSQDWDGDQPQHF. In DNA, the CDR3 is TGTGCCAGCAGCCAAGACTGGGACGGAGATCAGCCCCAGCATTTT. The chain has TRBV4-2 and TRBJ1-5, with a tentative D call TRBD1 (5 bases). The CDR3 length is 15 residues. Trimming cost V 0 bases and J 5 bases, with 11 bases left between them. Germline assignment: CDR1 LGHNA and CDR2 YNFKEQ.

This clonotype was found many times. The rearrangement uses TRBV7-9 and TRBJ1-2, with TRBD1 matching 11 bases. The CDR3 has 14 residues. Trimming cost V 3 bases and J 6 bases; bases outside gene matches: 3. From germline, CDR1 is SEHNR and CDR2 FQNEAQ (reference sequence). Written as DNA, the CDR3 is TGTGCCAGCAGCTTGGGGACAGGGGGGGATGGCTACACCTTC. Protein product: CASSLGTGGDGYTF.

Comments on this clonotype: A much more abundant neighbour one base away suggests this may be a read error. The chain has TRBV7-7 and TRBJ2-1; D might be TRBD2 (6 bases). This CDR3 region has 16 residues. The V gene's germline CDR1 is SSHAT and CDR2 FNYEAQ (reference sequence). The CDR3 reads CPSSLSQGGRRGEQFF. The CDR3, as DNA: TGTCCTAGCAGCTTAAGTCAGGGCGGGCGGAGGGGTGAGCAGTTCTTC.

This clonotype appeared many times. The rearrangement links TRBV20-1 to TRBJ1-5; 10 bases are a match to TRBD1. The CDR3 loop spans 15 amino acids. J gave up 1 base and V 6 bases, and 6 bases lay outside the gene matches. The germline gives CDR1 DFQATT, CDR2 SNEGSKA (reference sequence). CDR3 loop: CSARQGARSNQPQHF. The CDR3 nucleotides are TGCAGTGCCAGACAGGGGGCACGAAGCAATCAGCCCCAGCATTTT.

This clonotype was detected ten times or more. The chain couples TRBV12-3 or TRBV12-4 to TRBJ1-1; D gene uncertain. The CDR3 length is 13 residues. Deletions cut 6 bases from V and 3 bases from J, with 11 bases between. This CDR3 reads CASSPVEDTEAFF. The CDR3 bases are TGTGCCAGCAGCCCGGTAGAGGACACTGAAGCTTTCTTT.

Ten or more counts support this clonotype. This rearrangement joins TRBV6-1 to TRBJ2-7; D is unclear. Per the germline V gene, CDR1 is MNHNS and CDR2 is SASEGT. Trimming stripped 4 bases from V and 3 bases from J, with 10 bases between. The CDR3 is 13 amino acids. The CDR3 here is CASSANAFYEQYF. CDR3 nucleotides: TGTGCCAGCAGTGCCAACGCTTTCTACGAGCAGTACTTC.

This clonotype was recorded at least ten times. CDR3 loop: CASSPQTANTEAFF. In DNA, the CDR3 is TGTGCCAGCAGCCCTCAGACAGCGAACACTGAAGCTTTCTTT. This rearrangement joins TRBV9 to TRBJ1-1; a weak D match, TRBD1 (5 bases). V gave up 4 bases and J gave up 1 base, with 11 bases separating them. Germline loops: CDR1 SGDLS, CDR2 YYNGEE. The CDR3 contains 14 residues.

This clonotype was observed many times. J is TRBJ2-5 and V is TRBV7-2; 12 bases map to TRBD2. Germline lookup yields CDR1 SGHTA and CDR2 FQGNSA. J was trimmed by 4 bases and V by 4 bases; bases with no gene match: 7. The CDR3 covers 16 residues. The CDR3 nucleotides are TGTGCCAGCAGCTATTCCCCTAGCGGGGGGGTAGAGACCCAGTACTTC. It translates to CASSYSPSGGVETQYF.

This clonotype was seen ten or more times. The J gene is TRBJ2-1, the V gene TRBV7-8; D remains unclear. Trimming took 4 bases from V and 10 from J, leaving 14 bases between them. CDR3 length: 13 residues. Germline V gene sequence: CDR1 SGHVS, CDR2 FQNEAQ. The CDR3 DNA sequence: TGTGCCAGCAGCTGGACCCATCAACGGGAGCAGTTCTTC. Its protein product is CASSWTHQREQFF.

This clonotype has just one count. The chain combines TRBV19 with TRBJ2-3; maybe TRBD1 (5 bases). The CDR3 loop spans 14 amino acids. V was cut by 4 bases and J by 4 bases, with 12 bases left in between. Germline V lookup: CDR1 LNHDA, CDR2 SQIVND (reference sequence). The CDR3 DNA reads TGTGCCAGTAGTAAAGGCAGGGAACCAGATACGCAGTATTTT. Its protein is CASSKGREPDTQYF.

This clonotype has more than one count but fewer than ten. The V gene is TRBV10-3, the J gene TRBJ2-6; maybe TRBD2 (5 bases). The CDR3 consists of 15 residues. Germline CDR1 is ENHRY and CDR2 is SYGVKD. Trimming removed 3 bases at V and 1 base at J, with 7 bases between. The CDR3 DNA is TGTGCCATCAGTGACCCGGGATCTGGGGCCAACGTCCTGACTTTC. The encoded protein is CAISDPGSGANVLTF.

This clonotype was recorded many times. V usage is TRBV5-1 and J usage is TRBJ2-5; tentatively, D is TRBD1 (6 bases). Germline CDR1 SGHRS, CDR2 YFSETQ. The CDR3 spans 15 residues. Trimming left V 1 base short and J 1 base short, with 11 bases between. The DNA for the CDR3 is TGCGCCAGCAGCTTGCAGGGGACGGTCCAAGAGACCCAGTACTTC. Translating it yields CASSLQGTVQETQYF.

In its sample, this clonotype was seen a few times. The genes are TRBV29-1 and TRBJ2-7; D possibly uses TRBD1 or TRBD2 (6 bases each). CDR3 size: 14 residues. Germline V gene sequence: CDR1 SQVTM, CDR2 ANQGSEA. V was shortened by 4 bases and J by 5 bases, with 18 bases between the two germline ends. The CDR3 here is CSVGVLGGRDEQYF. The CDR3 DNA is TGCAGCGTTGGGGTACTGGGGGGCAGGGACGAGCAGTACTTC.

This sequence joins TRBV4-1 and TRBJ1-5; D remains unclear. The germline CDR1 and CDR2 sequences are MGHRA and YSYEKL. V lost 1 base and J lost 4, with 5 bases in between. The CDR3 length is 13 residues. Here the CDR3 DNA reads TGCGCCAGCAGCCAAGGTGTAAATCAGCCCCAGCATTTT. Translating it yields CASSQGVNQPQHF.

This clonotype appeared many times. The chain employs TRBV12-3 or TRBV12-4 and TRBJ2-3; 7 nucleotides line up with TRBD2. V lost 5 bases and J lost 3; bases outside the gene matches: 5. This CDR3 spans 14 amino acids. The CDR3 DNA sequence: TGTGCCAGCAGTAGGGGACTAAGGACAGATACGCAGTATTTT. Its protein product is CASSRGLRTDTQYF.